One and the same sample provided the 27 T cell receptor beta chains below, sequenced in a study of CD8 T cells in ankylosing spondylitis. One entry per CDR3 protein results from TCRdb running MiXCR on the 5' RACE reads. The sample lists roughly 300,000 distinct CDR3 sequences, 6.5% to 10% occurring once. Overall study results and limits: Within ankylosing spondylitis blood, a TCR beta motif made up of roughly eight highly homologous variants appeared to be characteristic.

No cognate antigen is known for these TCRs. Input material: blood, either unsorted or a sorted T cell fraction (not recorded which). The receptor source for this set is a male donor with ankylosing spondylitis.

In its sample, this clonotype was seen many times. V usage is TRBV5-1 and J usage is TRBJ2-7, with D possibly TRBD2 on 5 matching bases. Trimming cost V 3 bases and J 7 bases, with 17 bases left between them. Germline CDR1 SGHRS, CDR2 YFSETQ. The CDR3 is 14 amino acids. The CDR3 DNA is TGCGCCAGCAGCTCTGGATCAATCTGGGAGGAGCAGTACTTC. Amino acid sequence: CASSSGSIWEEQYF.

V and J are TRBV4-3 and TRBJ1-1; 7 bases line up with TRBD1. The V gene's germline CDR1 is LGHNA and CDR2 YSLEER. V was clipped by 3 bases and J by 0 bases; unmatched bases: 4. The CDR3 extends over 15 amino acids. The DNA of the CDR3 is TGCGCCAGCAGCCACGACAGGGTCATGAACACTGAAGCTTTCTTT. Translating it yields CASSHDRVMNTEAFF.

The rearrangement joins TRBV7-9 to TRBJ2-5; D is unresolved. The CDR3 is made up of 13 amino acids. Germline values: CDR1 SEHNR, CDR2 FQNEAQ (reference sequence). The V gene lost 5 bases and the J gene lost 5 bases, with 12 bases spanning the gap. CDR3 nucleotides: TGTGCCAGCAGCCCCGGGTTGATGGAGACCCAGTACTTC. Translating it yields CASSPGLMETQYF.

The chain is built from TRBV9 and TRBJ1-4; weak D call: TRBD1 (5 bases). Germline loops: CDR1 SGDLS, CDR2 YYNGEE. This CDR3 spans 15 amino acids. Trimming removed 0 bases from V and 6 bases from J, with 12 bases in between. CDR3 sequence: CASSVVGGADEKLFF. In DNA, the CDR3 is TGTGCCAGCAGCGTAGTAGGTGGGGCAGATGAAAAACTGTTTTTT. Filled out from reference TRBV9 and TRBJ1-4, the complete variable domain reads DSGVTQTPKHLITATGQRVTLRCSPRSGDLSVYWYQQSLDQGLQFLIQYYNGEERAKGNILERFSAQQFPDLHSELNLSSLELGDSALYFCASSVVGGADEKLFFGSGTQLSVL.

This clonotype was seen more than once but under ten times. The gene calls are TRBV7-6 and TRBJ1-4; a possible D gene is TRBD1 (6 bases). The V gene's germline CDR1 is SGHVS and CDR2 FNYEAQ. V was trimmed by 4 bases and J by 0 bases, leaving 12 bases between them. The CDR3 contains 16 residues. The CDR3 DNA follows: TGTGCCAGCAGCTCTCACAGGGCGCCAACTAATGAAAAACTGTTTTTT. This codes for CASSSHRAPTNEKLFF.

This clonotype occurred a few times. The rearrangement links TRBV4-3 to TRBJ1-5; D gene unclear. Trimming pared 5 bases from V and 5 bases from J, leaving 10 bases between. CDR1 and CDR2 from the germline V gene are LGHNA and YSLEER. This CDR3 is built from 13 residues. CDR3 DNA sequence: TGCGCCAGCAGCGTCTCAGGAGATCAGCCCCAGCATTTT. Translation: CASSVSGDQPQHF.

This clonotype has a count of ten or more. Here the CDR3 reads CASSLIDLARDEQYF. The CDR3 DNA sequence: TGCGCCAGCAGCTTGATTGATCTTGCGCGGGACGAGCAGTACTTC. The rearrangement joins TRBV5-1 to TRBJ2-7; TRBD2 is a possible D gene (5 bases). Germline CDR1 reads SGHRS; CDR2 reads YFSETQ. Trimming pared 1 base from V and 5 bases from J, leaving 16 bases between. There are 15 residues in the CDR3.

This clonotype was recorded many times. The CDR3 sequence: CASSYLRGPRNTGELFF. In DNA, the CDR3 is TGTGCCAGCAGTTACTTACGAGGGCCTCGGAACACCGGGGAGCTGTTTTTT. This chain joins TRBV6-5 and TRBJ2-2; possible D gene TRBD2, 5 bases. V was trimmed by 1 base and J by 1 base, leaving 13 bases between them. CDR1 and CDR2 from the germline V gene are MNHEY and SVGAGI. The CDR3 extends over 17 amino acids.

The chain uses TRBV12-3 or TRBV12-4 and TRBJ1-1; maybe TRBD1 (6 bases). Deletions cut 1 base from V and 7 bases from J, with 13 bases between. This CDR3 is built from 14 residues. CDR3 bases: TGTGCCAGCAGTTTAGGATACTCAGGGGATGAAGCTTTCTTT. Translating it yields CASSLGYSGDEAFF.

The chain has TRBV7-9 and TRBJ1-1; 8 bases match TRBD1. V lost 4 bases, J lost 3 bases, and 7 bases stayed unmatched. CDR3 length: 15 amino acids. Germline-derived CDR1 and CDR2 are SEHNR and FQNEAQ (reference sequence). The CDR3 bases are TGTGCCAGCAGCTCCACAGGGGGAAGATACACTGAAGCTTTCTTT. It specifies CASSSTGGRYTEAFF.

This clonotype has a handful of counts. This sequence joins TRBV7-9 and TRBJ2-7, with D tentatively TRBD2 (5 bases). Germline V gene data show CDR1 as SEHNR and CDR2 as FQNEAQ (reference sequence). The CDR3 extends over 16 amino acids. The germline V and J ends were trimmed by 3 bases and 2 bases, with 17 bases remaining between them. The CDR3 sequence: CASSFEPYTRAYEQYF. In DNA, the CDR3 is TGTGCCAGCAGCTTTGAGCCGTACACTAGGGCCTACGAGCAGTACTTC.

This clonotype was counted a few times. The chain employs TRBV7-9 and TRBJ1-4; D is ambiguous. Germline V gene sequence: CDR1 SEHNR, CDR2 FQNEAQ (reference sequence). V lost 4 bases and J lost 0, with 9 bases in between. The length of the CDR3 is 15 residues. The DNA of the CDR3 is TGTGCCAGCAGCTCGATGAATCCAACTAATGAAAAACTGTTTTTT. This sequence encodes CASSSMNPTNEKLFF.

This clonotype has at least ten counts. CDR3 coding DNA: TGCAGCGCCGGGATGGGCAATCAGCCCCAGCATTTT. This codes for CSAGMGNQPQHF. This sequence joins TRBV29-1 and TRBJ1-5; no clear D gene. The CDR3 runs 12 residues. With 7 bases removed from V and 2 bases from J, the gap between germline ends came to 9 bases. Germline CDR1 SQVTM, CDR2 ANQGSEA. Filled out from reference TRBV29-1 and TRBJ1-5, the complete variable domain reads SAVISQKPSRDICQRGTSLTIQCQVDSQVTMMFWYRQQPGQSLTLIATANQGSEATYESGFVIDKFPISRPNLTFSTLTVSNMSPEDSSIYLCSAGMGNQPQHFGDGTRLSIL.

This clonotype was counted many times. This sequence joins TRBV20-1 and TRBJ2-5; D perhaps matches TRBD1 (6 bases). CDR3 length equals 19 residues. Between the trimmed V and J ends, which lost 1 base and 4 bases, there was a span of 28 bases. In germline, CDR1 is DFQATT, CDR2 SNEGSKA (reference sequence). CDR3 bases: TGCAGTGCTAGAGCCTTTCTTGGACCCAAAACAGGGAATGCAGAGACCCAGTACTTC. This codes for CSARAFLGPKTGNAETQYF.

The rearrangement uses TRBV28 and TRBJ2-3, with 10 positions matching TRBD2. Germline CDR1 reads MDHEN; CDR2 reads SYDVKM. The CDR3 contains 15 residues. V shed 6 bases and J 5 bases; nucleotides not matched to a gene: 8. CDR3 residues: CASSRQVAGGDTQYF. The CDR3 coding sequence is TGTGCCAGCAGCCGCCAAGTAGCGGGAGGAGATACGCAGTATTTT.

The sample holds many counts of this clonotype. This chain connects TRBV4-1 to TRBJ2-1, with D possibly TRBD2 on 5 matching bases. CDR1 and CDR2 (germline): MGHRA, YSYEKL. V lost 0 bases, J lost 5 bases, and 8 bases lay in between. This CDR3 has 14 amino acids. CDR3 residues: CASSQDPSNNEQFF. CDR3 nucleotide sequence: TGCGCCAGCAGCCAAGACCCTAGCAACAATGAGCAGTTCTTC.

In this sample, this clonotype turned up a few times. The J gene is TRBJ2-2, the V gene TRBV12-3 or TRBV12-4; no reliable D call. The CDR3 sequence is 14 residues long. Trimming took 7 bases from V and 6 from J, leaving 15 bases between them. CDR3 sequence (DNA): TGTGCCAGCAAGGAAGGGTTCCCCCCCGGGGAGCTGTTTTTT. Translating it yields CASKEGFPPGELFF.

This clonotype was recorded a few times. V usage is TRBV20-1 and J usage is TRBJ2-5; D uncertain. The germline V gene has CDR1 DFQATT and CDR2 SNEGSKA (reference sequence). The length of the CDR3 is 13 residues. V was trimmed by 8 bases and J by 5 bases, leaving 18 bases between them. The CDR3, as DNA: TGCAGTTCCTCTACCGACCCGGCGGAGACCCAGTACTTC. Protein: CSSSTDPAETQYF.

On this clonotype: One end of the junction is discordant with germline, which a read error may explain. The gene calls are TRBV5-5 and TRBJ2-1; D not certain. The germline V gene encodes CDR1 SGHKS and CDR2 YYEKEE (reference sequence). CDR3 length: 16 residues. CDR3 nucleotides: TGTGCCAGCAGCTTGTCATCACAGAGCTCCTACAATGAGCAGTTGTTC. Protein: CASSLSSQSSYNEQLF.

The V call is TRBV15, the J call TRBJ1-4; D call uncertain. The CDR3 covers 15 residues. The V and J ends lost 5 bases and 7 bases respectively, with 17 bases between them. Per the germline V gene, CDR1 is LNHNV and CDR2 is YYDKDF (reference sequence). This CDR3 reads CATSRNGLTGEKLFF. The CDR3 coding sequence is TGTGCCACCAGCCGTAATGGACTCACGGGTGAAAAACTGTTTTTT.

This clonotype showed up many times. V and J are TRBV11-2 and TRBJ1-1, with D unresolved. CDR1 is SGHAT, CDR2 FQNNGV, per germline. This CDR3 contains 13 residues. V lost 0 bases and J 1 base, leaving 3 bases between the germline ends. The CDR3, as DNA: TGTGCCAGCAGCTTAGAAAGGAACACTGAAGCTTTCTTT. Translated: CASSLERNTEAFF.

There are a few counts of this clonotype. The chain links TRBV25-1 to TRBJ2-5; 14 bases fit TRBD2. There are 15 residues in the CDR3. V gave up 4 bases and J gave up 6 bases; unmatched junction bases: 4. Germline assignment: CDR1 MGHDK and CDR2 SYGVNS. The CDR3 DNA reads TGTGCCAGCAGTGCCGGGACTAGCGGGAGTCAGACCCAGTACTTC. This translates into CASSAGTSGSQTQYF.

This clonotype was counted ten times or more. This chain joins TRBV29-1 and TRBJ2-3, with D hard to call. Per the germline V gene, CDR1 is SQVTM and CDR2 is ANQGSEA. CDR3 size: 13 residues. Trimming took off 5 bases at V and 6 bases at J, with 15 bases between the two ends. CDR3 DNA sequence: TGCAGCGTTAGGCATAACCTCAGGGATACGCAGTATTTT. Encoded protein: CSVRHNLRDTQYF.

In its sample, this clonotype was seen a few times. The junction departs from germline at one end; a sequencing error may be responsible. The chain couples TRBV7-3 to TRBJ1-4, with 9 bases that match TRBD1. This CDR3 spans 15 amino acids. Germline lookup yields CDR1 SGHTA and CDR2 FQGTGA. The CDR3 region has the DNA TGTGCCAGCAGCCTAACCGGGACAGGGCATGAAAAACTGTTTTTT. It is translated as CASSLTGTGHEKLFF.

This clonotype came up many times. CDR3 bases: TGTGCCAGCAGTTTCGGGGGGGCGATCTACAATGAGCAGTTCTTC. It is translated as CASSFGGAIYNEQFF. The chain recombines TRBV12-3 or TRBV12-4 with TRBJ2-1; TRBD2 agrees at 8 bases. This CDR3 spans 15 amino acids. V was pared by 3 bases and J by 3 bases, with 4 bases of the junction left unmatched.

Many counts were recorded for this clonotype. The CDR3 here is CASSPLRETQYF. DNA of the CDR3: TGTGCCAGCAGCCCCCTTAGGGAGACCCAGTACTTC. The V and J genes are TRBV7-9 and TRBJ2-5; D gene ambiguous. Per the germline V gene, CDR1 is SEHNR and CDR2 is FQNEAQ (reference sequence). This CDR3 has 12 amino acids. Deletions cut 5 bases from V and 5 bases from J, with 9 bases between.

This clonotype was recorded at least ten times. J is TRBJ2-1 and V is TRBV7-9; unclear D gene. Germline V gene sequence: CDR1 SEHNR, CDR2 FQNEAQ (reference sequence). V lost 0 bases and J lost 8, with 11 bases in between. CDR3 length equals 14 residues. The CDR3 loop is CASSLAGVGHEQFF. Written as DNA, the CDR3 is TGTGCCAGCAGCTTAGCTGGTGTGGGCCATGAGCAGTTCTTC. The full variable domain, in which reference TRBV7-9 and TRBJ2-1 provide the parts outside the CDR3, is DTGVSQNPRHKITKRGQNVTFRCDPISEHNRLYWYRQTLGQGPEFLTYFQNEAQLEKSRLLSDRFSAERPKGSFSTLEIQRTEQGDSAMYLCASSLAGVGHEQFFGPGTRLTVL.